The rows below give T cell receptor beta chains drawn from one sample of a study of PD-1 blockade in classical Hodgkin lymphoma. Measured with immunoSEQ multiplex PCR; TCRdb has only the in-frame clones, and not every one. This repertoire shows approximately 13,000 clones, around 80% found once; its top ten account for 24%. Sequencing used peripheral blood mononuclear cells (PBMCs), obtained at baseline. The source of these receptors is a human donor with classical Hodgkin lymphoma. CDR3s include the opening cysteine and the closing phenylalanine or tryptophan. A D gene is named only where the DNA matches it firmly. Only some rows state a clone size, as once, few, many or a class for expanded clones.

>few|TRBV7-9|TRBD1|TRBJ2-7
CASSGGQGASYEQYF
TGTGCCAGCAGCGGAGGACAGGGGGCGAGCTACGAGCAGTACTTC
>once|TRBV11-2|NA|TRBJ2-3
CASSFSGSDTQYF
TGTGCCAGCAGCTTTAGCGGATCAGATACGCAGTATTTT
>NA|TRBV7-3|TRBD1|TRBJ1-1
CASSLTGGANTEAFF
TGTGCCAGCAGCTTGACAGGGGGGGCGAACACTGAAGCTTTCTTT
>NA|TRBV6-6|NA|TRBJ1-1
CASSYSNGQKNTEAFF
TGTGCCAGCAGTTACTCGAACGGCCAGAAGAACACTGAAGCTTTCTTT
>NA|TRBV6-5|NA|TRBJ2-2
CASSYSQGELFF
TGTGCCAGCAGTTACTCTCAGGGAGAGCTGTTTTTT
>NA|TRBV11-2|NA|TRBJ2-2
CASSLVREGGELFF
TGTGCCAGCAGCTTAGTTAGGGAAGGCGGGGAGCTGTTTTTT
>NA|TRBV10-2|NA|TRBJ1-5
CASSGASNQPQHF
TGCGCCAGCAGTGGGGCTAGCAATCAGCCCCAGCATTTT
>NA|TRBV27|TRBD2|TRBJ2-1
CASSAAGLAGKYNEQFF
TGTGCCAGCAGTGCGGCCGGACTAGCGGGGAAATACAATGAGCAGTTCTTC
>NA|TRBV29-1|TRBD2|TRBJ2-3
CSVGAGQLGDTQYF
TGCAGCGTTGGAGCGGGGCAACTGGGAGATACGCAGTATTTT
>NA|TRBV5-4|TRBD1|TRBJ2-2
CASSPNRGMNTGELFF
TGTGCCAGCAGCCCTAACAGGGGAATGAACACCGGGGAGCTGTTTTTT
>NA|TRBV29-1|NA|TRBJ2-3
CSVRTVLLTDTQYF
TGCAGCGTTAGGACAGTCCTACTCACAGATACGCAGTATTTT
>NA|TRBV28|TRBD1|TRBJ1-5
CASSSDRVSNQPQHF
TGTGCCAGCAGTAGCGACAGGGTCAGCAATCAGCCCCAGCATTTT
>NA|TRBV5-6|NA|TRBJ1-6
CASSYQGTYNSPLHF
TGTGCCAGCAGCTATCAGGGCACCTATAATTCACCCCTCCACTTT
>NA|TRBV15|NA|TRBJ1-2
CATSSLQGFVNYGYTF
TGTGCCACCAGCAGCTTACAGGGTTTTGTAAACTATGGCTACACCTTC
>NA|TRBV7-2|TRBD2|TRBJ2-7
CASSLGGGGPYYEQYF
TGTGCCAGCAGCTTAGGAGGCGGGGGGCCCTACTACGAGCAGTACTTC
>NA|TRBV19|NA|TRBJ1-1
CASSIGGGAGEAFF
TGTGCCAGTAGTATAGGCGGAGGGGCGGGAGAAGCTTTCTTT
>NA|TRBV19|TRBD1|TRBJ2-7
CASSEDRGHYEQYF
TGTGCCAGTAGCGAAGACAGGGGGCATTACGAGCAGTACTTC
>NA|TRBV7-2|TRBD1|TRBJ2-7
CASSLASGTAYEQYF
TGTGCCAGCAGCTTAGCATCCGGGACAGCCTACGAGCAGTACTTC
>NA|TRBV6-5|TRBD1|TRBJ1-4
CASSYHQGAYNEKLFF
TGTGCCAGCAGTTACCATCAGGGGGCTTATAATGAAAAACTGTTTTTT
>NA|TRBV28|NA|TRBJ1-6
CASRPDLRAASLPLHF
TGTGCCAGCAGACCAGACTTGAGGGCCGCGTCATTACCCCTCCACTTT
>few|TRBV18|NA|TRBJ1-1
CASSPGQAEVGAFF
TGTGCCAGCTCACCGGGGCAGGCAGAAGTTGGAGCTTTCTTT
>NA|TRBV19|NA|TRBJ2-3
CASAGEVDRALNTQYF
TGTGCCAGTGCGGGGGAGGTGGACAGGGCCCTTAATACGCAGTATTTT
>NA|TRBV19|NA|TRBJ1-1
CASSRAPNTEAFF
TGTGCCAGTAGCAGGGCACCGAACACTGAAGCTTTCTTT
>few|TRBV7-9|NA|TRBJ2-2
CASSLGLGQGNGVGELFF
TGTGCCAGCAGCTTAGGCTTGGGACAAGGAAACGGGGTCGGGGAGCTGTTTTTT
>NA|TRBV18|NA|TRBJ2-5
CASSLNRYQETQYF
TGTGCCAGCTCCCTTAACCGATACCAAGAGACCCAGTACTTC
>NA|TRBV27|NA|TRBJ1-2
CASSLSGDYGYTF
TGTGCCAGCAGTTTATCTGGGGACTATGGCTACACCTTC
>NA|TRBV29-1|NA|TRBJ2-7
CSAGSGTYEQYF
TGCAGCGCCGGTTCTGGCACCTACGAGCAGTACTTC
>NA|TRBV11-2|TRBD2|TRBJ2-1
CASSLPGGAYNEQFF
TGTGCCAGCAGCTTGCCGGGGGGGGCCTACAATGAGCAGTTCTTC
>NA|TRBV6-1|TRBD1|TRBJ1-5
CASIGQASLPQHF
TGTGCCAGCATCGGACAGGCCTCGTTGCCCCAGCATTTT
>NA|TRBV28|NA|TRBJ2-5
CASTTGKETQYF
TGTGCCAGCACAACAGGGAAAGAGACCCAGTACTTC
>NA|TRBV10-3|NA|TRBJ1-1
CATRQGGVSEAFF
TGTGCCACCCGCCAGGGTGGAGTAAGTGAAGCTTTCTTT
>NA|TRBV18|NA|TRBJ1-1
CASSPRGNTEAFF
TGTGCCAGCTCACCACGGGGGAACACTGAAGCTTTCTTT
>NA|TRBV6-1|NA|TRBJ1-2
CASSEALYGYTF
TGTGCCAGCAGTGAAGCGCTATATGGCTACACCTTC
>NA|TRBV6-1|TRBD2|TRBJ2-1
CASSAWRGGHNEQFF
TGTGCCAGCAGTGCCTGGCGGGGGGGCCACAATGAGCAGTTCTTC
>NA|TRBV29-1|TRBD1|TRBJ2-7
CSGGQGLSYEQYF
TGCAGCGGGGGACAGGGACTCTCCTACGAGCAGTACTTC
>once|TRBV5-1|NA|TRBJ2-1
CASSAGTANEQFF
TGCGCCAGCAGCGCCGGGACTGCTAATGAGCAGTTCTTC
>few|TRBV2|TRBD2|TRBJ2-7
CASSPQLAGGPREYF
TGTGCCAGCAGTCCGCAGCTAGCGGGGGGGCCACGGGAGTACTTC
>NA|TRBV7-2|TRBD2|TRBJ2-5
CASSLLGRGEPQYF
TGTGCCAGCAGCTTACTCGGCCGGGGGGAGCCCCAGTACTTC
>NA|TRBV5-4|NA|TRBJ2-1
CASSLGQSSYNEQFF
TGTGCCAGCAGCCTGGGCCAGAGCTCCTACAATGAGCAGTTCTTC
>few|TRBV28|NA|TRBJ1-1
CASPSPNGGAFF
TGTGCCAGCCCTTCGCCAAACGGTGGGGCTTTCTTT
>few|TRBV5-6|NA|TRBJ2-4
CASSFWGVKNIQYF
TGTGCCAGCAGCTTCTGGGGGGTCAAAAACATTCAGTACTTC
>NA|TRBV7-9|NA|TRBJ2-7
CASSHTYEQYF
TGTGCCAGCAGCCACACCTACGAGCAGTACTTC
>NA|TRBV7-8|NA|TRBJ1-1
CASRKPRGSNTEAFF
TGTGCCAGCAGGAAACCGCGGGGAAGTAACACTGAAGCTTTCTTT
>NA|TRBV18|NA|TRBJ1-3
CASAQFSGNTIYF
TGTGCCAGCGCTCAATTCTCTGGAAACACCATATATTTT
>NA|TRBV11-2|NA|TRBJ2-3
CASSSTGTDTQYF
TGTGCCAGCAGCTCTACAGGGACAGATACGCAGTATTTT
>NA|TRBV5-1|NA|TRBJ1-2
CASSPLTGDNYGYTF
TGCGCCAGCAGCCCTTTGACAGGCGATAACTATGGCTACACCTTC